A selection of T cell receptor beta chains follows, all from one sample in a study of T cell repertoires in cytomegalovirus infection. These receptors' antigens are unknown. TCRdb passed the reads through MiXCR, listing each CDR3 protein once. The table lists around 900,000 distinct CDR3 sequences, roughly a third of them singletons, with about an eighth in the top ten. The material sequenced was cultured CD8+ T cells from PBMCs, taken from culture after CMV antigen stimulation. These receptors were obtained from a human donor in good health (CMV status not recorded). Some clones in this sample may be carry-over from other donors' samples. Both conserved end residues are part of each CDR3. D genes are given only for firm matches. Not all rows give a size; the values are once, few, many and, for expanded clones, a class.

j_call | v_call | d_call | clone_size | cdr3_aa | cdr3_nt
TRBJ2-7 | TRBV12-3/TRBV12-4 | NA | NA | CASSSPRVPYEQYF | TGTGCCAGCAGTTCCCCGCGGGTCCCCTACGAGCAGTACTTC
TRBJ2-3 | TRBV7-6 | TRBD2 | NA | CASSSGLGTQYF | TGTGCCAGCAGCTCGGGACTAGGTACGCAGTATTTT
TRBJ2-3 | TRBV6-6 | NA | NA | CASSYSKGWAGADTQYF | TGTGCCAGCAGTTACTCGAAGGGGTGGGCGGGCGCAGATACGCAGTATTTT
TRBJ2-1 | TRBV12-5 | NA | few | CASGLGTEQFF | TGTGCTAGTGGTTTGGGGACGGAGCAGTTCTTC
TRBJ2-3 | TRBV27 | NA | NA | CASTRRGDTQYF | TGTGCCAGCACCCGCCGCGGAGATACGCAGTATTTT
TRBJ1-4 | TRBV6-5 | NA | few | CASTSGAPKGKLFF | TGTGCCAGCACTTCGGGGGCCCCAAAGGGAAAACTGTTTTTT
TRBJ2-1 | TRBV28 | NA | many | CASSLTASYNEQFF | TGTGCCAGCAGTTTAACAGCTTCCTACAATGAGCAGTTCTTC
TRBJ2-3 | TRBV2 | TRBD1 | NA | CASISNLGQGVTDTQYF | TGTGCCAGCATTTCGAACCTGGGACAGGGCGTCACAGATACGCAGTATTTT
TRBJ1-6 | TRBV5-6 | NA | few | CASTPGPRPGDNSPLHF | TGTGCCAGCACCCCGGGACCCCGCCCCGGGGATAATTCACCCCTCCACTTT
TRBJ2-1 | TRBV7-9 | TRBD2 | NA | CASSPSTAGLAESNEQFF | TGTGCCAGCAGTCCCTCCACGGCCGGACTAGCGGAGTCCAATGAGCAGTTCTTC
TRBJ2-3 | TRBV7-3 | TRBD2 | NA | CANSLTSGAADTQYF | TGTGCCAACAGCCTAACTAGCGGGGCAGCAGATACGCAGTATTTT
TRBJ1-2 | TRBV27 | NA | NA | CASSLYSMKGYYGYTF | TGTGCCAGCAGTTTATACTCGATGAAGGGATACTATGGCTACACCTTC
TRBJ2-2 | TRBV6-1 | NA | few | CASSDSPYNTGELFF | TGTGCCAGCAGTGACAGTCCTTACAACACCGGGGAGCTGTTTTTT
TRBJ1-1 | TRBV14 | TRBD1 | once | CASSQAGDRANTEAFF | TGTGCCAGCAGCCAAGCGGGGGACAGGGCGAACACTGAAGCTTTCTTT
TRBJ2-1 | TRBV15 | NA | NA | CATSRDLGWGNEQFF | TGTGCCACCAGCAGAGATTTAGGCTGGGGCAATGAGCAGTTCTTC
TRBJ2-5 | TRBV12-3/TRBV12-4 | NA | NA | CASSRTPGQGLWYF | TGTGCCAGCAGCCGGACCCCGGGTCAAGGTTTGTGGTACTTC
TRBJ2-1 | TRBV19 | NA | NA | CASPAPNGEQFF | TGTGCCAGCCCTGCCCCCAATGGTGAGCAGTTCTTC
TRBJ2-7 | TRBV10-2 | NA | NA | CASSGARFHEQYF | TGCGCCAGCAGTGGGGCCCGATTTCACGAGCAGTACTTC
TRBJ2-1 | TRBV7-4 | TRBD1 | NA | CASSPRDRAHEQFF | TGTGCCAGCAGCCCCCGGGACAGGGCTCATGAGCAGTTCTTC
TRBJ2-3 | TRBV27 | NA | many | CASSFLHVGDTQYF | TGTGCCAGCAGTTTTTTGCATGTGGGAGATACGCAGTATTTT
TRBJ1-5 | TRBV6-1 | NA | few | CASSEDWGEGNQPQHF | TGTGCCAGCAGTGAAGATTGGGGCGAGGGCAATCAGCCCCAGCATTTT
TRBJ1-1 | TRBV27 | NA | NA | CASSLRAGTYMNTEAFF | TGTGCCAGCAGTTTAAGGGCCGGGACTTATATGAACACTGAAGCTTTCTTT
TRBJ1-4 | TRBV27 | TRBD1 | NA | CASSSSGGRTNEKLFF | TGTGCCAGCAGTTCTTCAGGGGGCAGGACTAATGAAAAACTGTTTTTT
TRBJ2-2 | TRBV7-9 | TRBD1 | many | CASSVPLTGANTGELFF | TGTGCCAGCAGCGTCCCCCTGACAGGGGCGAACACCGGGGAGCTGTTTTTT